These T cell receptor beta chains were read from a single sample in a study of cytomegalovirus exposure and HLA in healthy donors. Method: immunoSEQ multiplex PCR; TCRdb's copy keeps in-frame clones and lacks some. The sample holds fewer than 110,000 clones, roughly 82% seen once. The sample consisted of PBMCs. These TCRs come from a male donor in good health and CMV-seronegative. The CDR3 runs from the conserved cysteine through the conserved F or W. The D gene is left open where the match is weak. Not all rows give a size; the values are once, few, many and, for expanded clones, a class.

j_call	d_call	v_call	clone_size	cdr3_nt	cdr3_aa
TRBJ1-1	NA	TRBV4-1	few	TGCGCCAGCAGCCTAAAAATTGACAGAGAAGCTTTCTTT	CASSLKIDREAFF
TRBJ2-1	TRBD2	TRBV7-2	NA	TGTGCCAGCAGCCTGTCTAGCGGGACGCAATACAATGAGCAGTTCTTC	CASSLSSGTQYNEQFF
TRBJ2-5	NA	TRBV9	NA	TGTGCCAGCAGCGTAATGGGGCGGGACGGAGAGACCCAGTACTTC	CASSVMGRDGETQYF
TRBJ1-5	TRBD1	TRBV28	NA	TGTGCCAGCAGTTTAGGGGCGGGACAGGGGAGCAATCAGCCCCAGCATTTT	CASSLGAGQGSNQPQHF
TRBJ1-4	TRBD1	TRBV2	once	TGTGCCAGCAGTGAACCCTACGACAGGGAAACTAATGAAAAACTGTTTTTT	CASSEPYDRETNEKLFF
TRBJ2-5	NA	TRBV27	NA	TGTGCCAGCAGTTCCAGGGAGACCCAGTACTTC	CASSSRETQYF
TRBJ1-1	NA	TRBV6-1	NA	TGTGCCAGCATCCCATTGAGGATCATGAACACTGAAGCTTTCTTT	CASIPLRIMNTEAFF
TRBJ2-5	TRBD2	TRBV2	NA	TGTGCCAGCAGTCGTCTAGCGGGAGTAGAGCAGTACTTC	CASSRLAGVEQYF
TRBJ2-3	TRBD1	TRBV10-1	NA	TGCGCCAGCAGTGAACAGGGGGATACGCAGTATTTT	CASSEQGDTQYF
TRBJ2-7	NA	TRBV7-8	NA	TGTGCCAGCAGCCACGGGACAACCTACGAGCAGTACTTC	CASSHGTTYEQYF
TRBJ2-7	NA	TRBV6-5	NA	TGTGCCAGCAGTTTTCTCGGGAGTGGCGGGGAGCAGTACTTC	CASSFLGSGGEQYF
TRBJ1-4	NA	TRBV4-2	NA	TGTGCCAGCAGCCAGGGCTCAGATGAAAAACTGTTTTTT	CASSQGSDEKLFF
TRBJ2-3	NA	TRBV15	NA	TGTGCCACCAGCAGAGATCGGGTAGCGGCCATGGATACGCAGTATTTT	CATSRDRVAAMDTQYF
TRBJ1-5	NA	TRBV27	NA	TGTGCCAGCAGCCCTCGGGATAGCAATCAGCCCCAGCATTTT	CASSPRDSNQPQHF
TRBJ1-2	NA	TRBV4-1	NA	TGCGCCAGCAGCCAAGTAGGGGGTAACTATGGCTACACCTTC	CASSQVGGNYGYTF
TRBJ1-1	NA	TRBV25-1	few	TGTGCCAGCAGTTCCCGAGGGGGTGGCACTGAAGCTTTCTTT	CASSSRGGGTEAFF